These T cell receptor beta chains were read from a single sample in a study of shared clonotypes between healthy human individuals. Assay: immunoSEQ multiplex PCR; the TCRdb copy retains only in-frame clones and omits some. The sample gives about 1 million clones, around 76% of which show up once; approximately 1.3% is in the top ten. The sample comprised memory CD4+ T cells sorted from blood. These receptors originate from a man between 18 and 35 years old in good health. Each CDR3 is given with its conserved first and last residue. The D gene is left open where the match is weak. Size is omitted from some rows. Given values are once, few, many or a class for expanded clones.

cdr3_aa,cdr3_nt,v_call,d_call,clone_size,j_call
CASSRELGYTGELFF,TGTGCCAGCTCTAGGGAGTTGGGGTACACCGGGGAGCTGTTTTTT,TRBV2,NA,NA,TRBJ2-2
CASSLGQIYNSPLHF,TGTGCCAGCAGTTTGGGACAGATCTATAATTCACCCCTCCACTTT,TRBV28,TRBD1,few,TRBJ1-6
CAISETRDRGSGNTIYF,TGTGCCATCAGTGAGACCCGGGACAGGGGCTCTGGAAACACCATATATTTT,TRBV10-3,TRBD1,NA,TRBJ1-3
CASSLGGINTGELFF,TGTGCCAGCAGCTTGGGGGGCATTAACACCGGGGAGCTGTTTTTT,TRBV7-6,NA,NA,TRBJ2-2
CSVRASGGTGELFF,TGCAGCGTTAGAGCTAGCGGGGGTACCGGGGAGCTGTTTTTT,TRBV29-1,TRBD2,NA,TRBJ2-2
CASTLPAAGTEAFF,TGTGCCAGTACGCTACCGGCCGCAGGCACTGAAGCTTTCTTT,TRBV19,NA,few,TRBJ1-1
CASSPRGYEQYF,TGTGCCAGCAGCCCTCGGGGCTACGAGCAGTACTTC,TRBV6-1,NA,NA,TRBJ2-7
CASRESMNTEAFF,TGTGCCAGCAGAGAGAGTATGAACACTGAAGCTTTCTTT,TRBV6-1,NA,few,TRBJ1-1
CASSVESNQPQHF,TGTGCCAGCAGTGTAGAAAGCAATCAGCCTCAGCATTTT,TRBV2,NA,NA,TRBJ1-5
CASSLGSYNEQFF,TGTGCCAGCAGCTTAGGATCCTACAATGAGCAGTTCTTC,TRBV7-2,NA,NA,TRBJ2-1
CASSPPGHVSNQPQHF,TGTGCCAGCAGTCCACCGGGACACGTTAGCAATCAGCCCCAGCATTTT,TRBV28,NA,NA,TRBJ1-5
CASSLPTSPPPGLPNTGELFF,TGCGCCAGCAGCTTGCCTACAAGTCCCCCGCCGGGACTTCCGAACACCGGGGAGCTGTTTTTT,TRBV5-1,NA,NA,TRBJ2-2
CASSGTSGGGGELFF,TGCGCCAGCAGTGGGACTAGCGGAGGCGGCGGGGAGCTGTTTTTT,TRBV10-2,TRBD2,NA,TRBJ2-2
CASSRDREKSPLHF,TGCGCCAGCAGCCGGGACAGGGAGAAATCACCCCTCCACTTT,TRBV4-1,TRBD1,NA,TRBJ1-6
CASSPPGAESTGELFF,TGTGCCAGCAGCCCACCTGGGGCGGAATCAACCGGGGAGCTGTTTTTT,TRBV9,NA,NA,TRBJ2-2
CSVVSGGRGETQYF,TGCAGCGTTGTAAGTGGGGGCAGGGGCGAGACCCAGTACTTC,TRBV29-1,NA,NA,TRBJ2-5
CASSGSLGRGTDTQYF,TGTGCCAGCAGTGGGTCTCTAGGTCGGGGCACAGATACGCAGTATTTT,TRBV25-1,NA,NA,TRBJ2-3
CASSTASRGQREKLFF,TGTGCCAGCAGCACCGCTAGCCGGGGCCAGAGGGAAAAACTGTTTTTT,TRBV9,NA,NA,TRBJ1-4
CASSQEGTSTDTQYF,TGCGCCAGCAGCCAAGAAGGGACTAGTACAGATACGCAGTATTTT,TRBV4-1,TRBD2,NA,TRBJ2-3
CAWSVGLLGWEKLFF,TGTGCCTGGAGTGTAGGGCTCCTTGGCTGGGAAAAACTGTTTTTT,TRBV30,NA,few,TRBJ1-4
CASRKGGGAIYNEQFF,TGCGCCAGCAGGAAGGGCGGGGGGGCCATCTACAATGAGCAGTTCTTC,TRBV10-2,TRBD2,once,TRBJ2-1
CASSFRWEREQETQYF,TGTGCCAGCAGCTTCCGGTGGGAAAGAGAGCAAGAGACCCAGTACTTC,TRBV11-2,NA,NA,TRBJ2-5
CASRKTTESNYGYTF,TGTGCCAGCAGAAAAACAACAGAGTCTAACTATGGCTACACCTTC,TRBV6-6,NA,NA,TRBJ1-2